Following are 5 T cell receptor beta chains from one sample sequenced in a study of T cells after yellow fever vaccination. Using its own MiXCR run on the 5' RACE reads, TCRdb lists one record per CDR3 protein. This table has 450,000 to 550,000 distinct CDR3 sequences, just over 20% appearing once. The sequenced sample was PBMCs, obtained less than 25 days after the first yellow fever vaccination. The receptors originated from a man between 18 and 29 years old who received the YFV17D yellow fever vaccine.

This clonotype was seen more than once but under ten times. Here the CDR3 reads CSASTGILGYTF. CDR3 in DNA: TGCAGTGCTAGTACGGGCATCTTGGGCTACACCTTC. This chain joins TRBV20-1 and TRBJ1-2, with D unresolved. The CDR3 contains 12 residues. Between the trimmed V and J ends, which lost 3 bases and 8 bases, there was a span of 13 bases. Per the germline V gene, CDR1 is DFQATT and CDR2 is SNEGSKA (reference sequence).

The rearrangement joins TRBV20-1 to TRBJ1-1; D ambiguous. CDR1 and CDR2 (germline): DFQATT, SNEGSKA (reference sequence). The V end lost 1 base, the J end lost 5 bases, and 8 bases lay between the germline ends. The CDR3 consists of 12 residues. The CDR3 region is CSARGGYTEAFF. DNA of the CDR3: TGCAGTGCTAGAGGGGGTTATACTGAAGCTTTCTTT.

This rearrangement joins TRBV7-2 to TRBJ1-2; D not certain. V dropped 5 bases and J dropped 0 bases, with 16 bases sitting between them. CDR3 length: 16 amino acids. The germline gives CDR1 SGHTA, CDR2 FQGNSA. In DNA form, the CDR3 reads TGTGCCAGCAGCCTTCAATCGGGGTCCACTAACTATGGCTACACCTTC. Encoded protein: CASSLQSGSTNYGYTF.

The rearrangement links TRBV11-2 to TRBJ2-3; 8 nucleotides align to TRBD1. CDR3 length equals 14 residues. Per germline, CDR1 SGHAT and CDR2 FQNNGV. J was trimmed by 6 bases and V by 4 bases; bases with no gene match: 6. This CDR3 is CASSSRGQGDTQYF. In DNA form, the CDR3 reads TGTGCCAGCAGCTCCAGAGGACAGGGCGATACGCAGTATTTT.

The chain employs TRBV7-8 and TRBJ1-5; TRBD1 matches at 8 bases. Germline trimming cut 4 bases from V and 6 bases from J; bases unmatched to any gene: 11. CDR3 length equals 16 residues. Germline lookup yields CDR1 SGHVS and CDR2 FQNEAQ. The CDR3 sequence is CASSSRGQGALQPQHF. In DNA form, the CDR3 reads TGTGCCAGCAGCTCCCGTGGGCAGGGGGCTCTTCAGCCCCAGCATTTT.